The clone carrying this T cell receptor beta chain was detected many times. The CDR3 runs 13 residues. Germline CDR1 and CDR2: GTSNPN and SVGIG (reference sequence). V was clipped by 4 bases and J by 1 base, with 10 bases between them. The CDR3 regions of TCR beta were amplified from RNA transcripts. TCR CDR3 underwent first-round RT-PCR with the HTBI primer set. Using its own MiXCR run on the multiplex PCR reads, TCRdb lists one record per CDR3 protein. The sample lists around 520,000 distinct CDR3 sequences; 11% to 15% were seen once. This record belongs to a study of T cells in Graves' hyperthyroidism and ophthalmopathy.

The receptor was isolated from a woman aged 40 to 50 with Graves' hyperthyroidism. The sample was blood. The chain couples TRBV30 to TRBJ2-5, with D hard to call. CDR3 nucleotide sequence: TGTGCCTGGAAACCACTCTTCCAAGAGACCCAGTACTTC. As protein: CAWKPLFQETQYF.